These 5 T cell receptor beta chains came from one sample sequenced in a study of identical twins. A single record per CDR3 protein comes from TCRdb applying MiXCR to the 5' RACE reads. The profile covers 500,000 to 550,000 distinct CDR3 sequences, with about 20% appearing a single time and around 0.9% taken by the ten largest. These data also featured in a second study, about T cells expressing NK-cell markers.

Material for sequencing was CD4+ T cells sorted from blood. The receptors were sampled from a young woman in good health.

This clonotype has ten or more counts. This chain uses TRBV5-1 with TRBJ1-1, with 9 bases aligning to TRBD1. The germline gives CDR1 SGHRS, CDR2 YFSETQ. The CDR3 spans 14 residues. V trimming: 4 bases; J trimming: 2 bases; junction bases outside the gene matches: 3. CDR3 sequence (DNA): TGCGCCAGCAGCGCGGACAGGGGTAACACTGAAGCTTTCTTT. This translates into CASSADRGNTEAFF. The variable domain in full, completed from reference TRBV5-1 and TRBJ1-1, reads KAGVTQTPRYLIKTRGQQVTLSCSPISGHRSVSWYQQTPGQGLQFLFEYFSETQRNKGNFPGRFSGRQFSNSRSEMNVSTLELGDSALYLCASSADRGNTEAFFGQGTRLTVV.

This clonotype was seen a handful of times. The V gene is TRBV15, the J gene TRBJ1-6; D gene unclear. In germline, CDR1 is LNHNV, CDR2 YYDKDF (reference sequence). V was shortened by 3 bases and J by 5 bases, with 8 bases between the two germline ends. The CDR3 totals 14 residues. CDR3 amino acids: CATSRRRNNSPLHF. The CDR3 region has the DNA TGTGCCACCAGCAGGAGACGGAATAATTCACCCCTCCACTTT.

This chain joins TRBV20-1 and TRBJ2-3; 14 bases are shared with TRBD2. The V and J ends lost 2 bases and 1 base, in that order; junction bases with no gene match: 2. CDR1 is DFQATT and CDR2 is SNEGSKA in the germline V gene (reference sequence). This CDR3 has 16 amino acids. CDR3 nucleotides: TGCAGTGCTAGATCGGGACTAGCGGGAGGCACAGATACGCAGTATTTT. This encodes CSARSGLAGGTDTQYF.

The gene calls are TRBV10-3 and TRBJ1-3; unclear D gene. CDR3 length: 12 residues. Germline loops: CDR1 ENHRY, CDR2 SYGVKD. Trimming took off 10 bases at V and 0 bases at J, with 7 bases between the two ends. Here the CDR3 DNA reads TGTGCCACAGAGGCCTCTGGAAACACCATATATTTT. It specifies CATEASGNTIYF.

The sample holds a few counts of this clonotype. The chain employs TRBV29-1 and TRBJ1-1; perhaps TRBD1 as D (6 bases). This CDR3 has 10 amino acids. Germline V gene data show CDR1 as SQVTM and CDR2 as ANQGSEA. Trimming left V 7 bases short and J 8 bases short, with 11 bases between. CDR3 sequence: CSAGGIEAFF. The CDR3 nucleotides are TGCAGCGCCGGGGGCATAGAAGCTTTCTTT.